The 12 T cell receptor beta chains below were found in one sample sequenced in a study of T cell responses to AZD1222 COVID-19 vaccine. Here immunoSEQ multiplex PCR was the method, and the copy in TCRdb shows in-frame clones only, minus some. The sample has some 180,000 clones; about 92% are singletons. Sequenced here: peripheral blood, sampled on day 0 of AZD1222 vaccination. The receptors were gathered from an adult in good health.

The V gene is TRBV7-9, the J gene TRBJ2-5; TRBD1 agrees at 7 bases. With V trimmed by 5 bases and J by 5 bases, 11 bases remained unmatched. CDR3 length: 15 residues. The germline CDR1 and CDR2 sequences are SEHNR and FQNEAQ (reference sequence). The CDR3 spells CASSPRQGALETQYF. The DNA for the CDR3 is TGTGCCAGCAGCCCCCGACAGGGCGCCCTGGAGACCCAGTACTTC.

V usage is TRBV4-1 and J usage is TRBJ2-7; 7 positions match TRBD1. Germline CDR1 MGHRA, CDR2 YSYEKL. The junction had 12 bases not matched to a gene; V was cut back by 1 base and J by 6 bases. The CDR3 has 16 residues. The CDR3 region has the DNA TGCGCCAGCAGCCAAGCGGGCCCGGGACAGTCGGTCGAGCAGTACTTC. Its translation: CASSQAGPGQSVEQYF.

This clone was recorded only once. The chain has TRBV5-1 and TRBJ1-1; TRBD1 agrees at 8 bases. The CDR3 sequence is 12 residues long. Germline-derived CDR1 and CDR2 are SGHRS and YFSETQ. The junction had 1 base not matched to a gene; V was cut back by 2 bases and J by 7 bases. CDR3 sequence: CASSFTGGEAFF. DNA of the CDR3: TGCGCCAGCAGCTTTACAGGGGGTGAAGCTTTCTTT.

The chain has TRBV24-1 and TRBJ2-2; D gene ambiguous. The germline V gene encodes CDR1 KGHDR and CDR2 SFDVKD. Trimming pared 8 bases from V and 4 bases from J, leaving 10 bases between. This CDR3 has 13 residues. The CDR3 here is CATNDHRTGELFF. The DNA of the CDR3 is TGTGCCACCAATGACCACCGCACCGGGGAGCTGTTTTTT.

DNA for the CDR3: TGTGCCACCAGCACGGGACAGTCAACTAATGAAAAACTGTTTTTT. Translation gives CATSTGQSTNEKLFF. The chain recombines TRBV15 with TRBJ1-4; 7 nucleotides match TRBD1. CDR3 length: 15 residues. Trimming at V came to 4 bases and at J to 0 bases, leaving 2 bases not matched to a gene. The V gene's germline CDR1 is LNHNV and CDR2 YYDKDF (reference sequence).

This sequence joins TRBV2 and TRBJ1-6; D uncertain. The CDR3 covers 17 residues. V gave up 3 bases and J gave up 7 bases, with 19 bases separating them. Germline CDR1 and CDR2: SNHLY and FYNNEI. The CDR3: CASSDRGVAGNNSPLHF. The CDR3 DNA is TGTGCCAGCAGTGACCGTGGGGTCGCTGGGAACAATTCACCCCTCCACTTT.

This chain joins TRBV6-5 and TRBJ2-7; D may be TRBD2 (5 bases). Germline V gene sequence: CDR1 MNHEY, CDR2 SVGAGI. CDR3 length: 13 residues. V was trimmed by 5 bases and J by 6 bases, leaving 14 bases between them. CDR3 DNA: TGTGCCAGCAGTCACCTGGACGGAGGCGAGCAGTACGTC. The encoded protein is CASSHLDGGEQYV.

This clone came up once. CDR3 protein: CASSRGGQGTEAFF. CDR3 DNA sequence: TGTGCCAGCTCCCGAGGGGGTCAGGGCACTGAAGCTTTCTTT. This chain uses TRBV3-1 (or the pseudogene TRBV3-2) with TRBJ1-1; TRBD1 is a possible D gene (6 bases). Looked up from germline, CDR1 is LGHDT and CDR2 is YNNKEL (reference sequence). Trimming left V 8 bases short and J 4 bases short, with 17 bases between. The CDR3 is 14 amino acids.

V and J are TRBV25-1 and TRBJ1-1; D gene unclear. The CDR3 sequence is 17 residues long. CDR1 is MGHDK, CDR2 SYGVNS, per germline. Deletions cut 0 bases from V and 0 bases from J, with 14 bases between. The CDR3 coding sequence is TGTGCCAGCAGTGAATATCCCCCGGGCAGTTTGAACACTGAAGCTTTCTTT. Its translation is CASSEYPPGSLNTEAFF.

V is TRBV14 and J is TRBJ2-1, with 16 bases lining up with TRBD2. The junction had 11 bases not matched to a gene; V was cut back by 5 bases and J by 1 base. Germline values: CDR1 SGHDN, CDR2 FVKESK. The CDR3 extends over 20 amino acids. The CDR3 bases are TGTGCCAGCAGCAGACCTTCGGGACTAGCGGGGGGGGCTTCCTACAATGAGCAGTTCTTC. It encodes CASSRPSGLAGGASYNEQFF. Filled out from reference TRBV14 and TRBJ2-1, the complete variable domain reads EAGVTQFPSHSVIEKGQTVTLRCDPISGHDNLYWYRRVMGKEIKFLLHFVKESKQDESGMPNNRFLAERTGGTYSTLKVQPAELEDSGVYFCASSRPSGLAGGASYNEQFFGPGTRLTVL.

The chain recombines TRBV4-2 with TRBJ2-7, with D perhaps matching TRBD1 or TRBD2 (5 bases each). The CDR3 loop spans 15 amino acids. Per germline, CDR1 LGHNA and CDR2 YNFKEQ. Trimming removed 1 base from V and 2 bases from J, with 12 bases in between. CDR3 protein: CASSQVGDGPYEQYF. The CDR3, as DNA: TGTGCCAGCAGCCAAGTGGGGGACGGACCCTACGAGCAGTACTTC.

The chain links TRBV7-9 to TRBJ1-2; no firm D call. This CDR3 spans 13 amino acids. Deletions cut 0 bases from V and 4 bases from J, with 6 bases between. The germline gives CDR1 SEHNR, CDR2 FQNEAQ (reference sequence). The DNA of the CDR3 is TGTGCCAGCAGCTTAGCGACGGGCTATGGCTACACCTTC. Amino acid sequence: CASSLATGYGYTF.